The clone carrying this T cell receptor (beta chain) came up many times. Clinicians diagnosed patients from clinical symptoms, serum thyroxine and TRAb, thyroid ultrasound and orbital computed tomography. The record originates from a study of T cells in Graves' hyperthyroidism and ophthalmopathy. CDR1 and CDR2 from the germline V gene are DFQATT and SNEGSKA (reference sequence). With 3 bases removed from V and 5 bases from J, the gap between germline ends came to 10 bases. This CDR3 comprises 12 residues. Using RNA transcripts as the source, TCR beta CDR3 regions were amplified. RT-PCR in the first round (using the HTBI primer set) targeted the TCR CDR3. TCRdb recomputed calls from the multiplex PCR reads with MiXCR, one row per CDR3 protein. The profile shows about 700,000 distinct CDR3 sequences, 14% of them singletons.

Sample: blood. The clonotype originates from a woman between 18 and 29 years old with Graves' hyperthyroidism. The rearrangement uses TRBV20-1 and TRBJ2-5, with D perhaps assigned TRBD1 or TRBD2 (5 bases each). The CDR3 loop reads CSARGRDETQYF. In nucleotides, the CDR3 is TGCAGTGCTAGGGGCAGGGACGAGACCCAGTACTTC.